The 19 T cell receptor beta chains below were found in one sample sequenced in a study of OX40 agonist ivuxolimab in advanced cancers. Clones were sequenced by immunoSEQ multiplex PCR, and TCRdb holds only the in-frame ones, with some missing. This table holds about 63,000 clones, about 89% found once. The material sequenced was CD4+ or CD8+ T cells sorted from blood, taken in a trial of the OX40 agonist ivuxolimab. The receptors originated from an adult with an advanced solid tumor such as melanoma, head and neck, liver or kidney cancer.

CDR3 DNA: TGTGCCAGCAGCGTAGGAGATACGCAGTATTTT. This gives the protein CASSVGDTQYF. The chain is built from TRBV11-2 and TRBJ2-3; D is undetermined. The CDR3 is 11 amino acids. Per germline, CDR1 SGHAT and CDR2 FQNNGV. With 5 bases removed from V and 5 bases from J, the gap between germline ends came to 5 bases.

This clone came up once. This rearrangement joins TRBV6-1 to TRBJ1-3; TRBD1 might be the D (5 bases). The ends were cut back, 2 bases at V and 0 bases at J, with 17 bases in the middle. Germline V gene data show CDR1 as MNHNS and CDR2 as SASEGT. The CDR3 is 18 amino acids. The CDR3: CASSEFGRVRLSGNTIYF. The CDR3 DNA sequence: TGTGCCAGCAGTGAATTCGGCAGGGTGAGACTCTCTGGAAACACCATATATTTT.

The sample holds one count of this clone. The chain recombines TRBV4-1 with TRBJ2-2, with 9 bases that match TRBD1. This CDR3 contains 14 residues. Germline V lookup: CDR1 MGHRA, CDR2 YSYEKL. Unmatched junction bases numbered 5, after V lost 7 bases and J lost 5 bases. The DNA for the CDR3 is TGCGCCAGCACTCCGACAGGGGGAACCGGGGAGCTGTTTTTT. Translating it yields CASTPTGGTGELFF.

The chain links TRBV5-4 to TRBJ2-3; 7 bases match TRBD2. Per the germline V gene, CDR1 is SGHNT and CDR2 is YYREEE (reference sequence). The CDR3 contains 17 residues. V lost 0 bases, J lost 6 bases, and 13 bases stayed unmatched. The CDR3 DNA reads as TGTGCCAGCAGCTTGGGCCCACTAGCGACCCTCAGGGATACGCAGTATTTT. It codes for CASSLGPLATLRDTQYF.

The CDR3 region is CASSLAGGADTQYF. The CDR3 bases are TGCGCCAGCAGCTTGGCGGGGGGCGCAGATACGCAGTATTTT. The chain carries TRBV5-1 and TRBJ2-3, with a tentative D call TRBD2 (7 bases). The ends were cut back, 0 bases at V and 4 bases at J, with 9 bases in the middle. The CDR3 runs 14 residues. Germline V gives CDR1 SGHRS, CDR2 YFSETQ.

For this clone: The sample carries other DNA sequences with the same CDR3. The V and J genes are TRBV19 and TRBJ1-5; no clear D. Germline CDR1 is LNHDA and CDR2 is SQIVND (reference sequence). Trimming pared 0 bases from V and 5 bases from J, leaving 11 bases between. The CDR3 is 15 amino acids. The CDR3 nucleotides read TGTGCCAGTAGTATAGATCTGGGAATTGATCAGCCCCAGCATTTT. Encoded protein: CASSIDLGIDQPQHF.

This chain joins TRBV7-9 and TRBJ2-2, with 10 bases fitting TRBD2. CDR3 length equals 16 residues. Trimming removed 5 bases from V and 7 bases from J; junction bases left unmatched: 10. Germline lookup yields CDR1 SEHNR and CDR2 FQNEAQ (reference sequence). The CDR3 DNA reads TGTGCCAGCAGCCCCTTAGGTAGCGGGAGGATCGGGGAGCTGTTTTTT. This gives the protein CASSPLGSGRIGELFF.

This chain links TRBV19 with TRBJ2-1, with no clear D. This CDR3 comprises 14 residues. V lost 5 bases, J lost 1 base, and 9 bases lay in between. Per the germline V gene, CDR1 is LNHDA and CDR2 is SQIVND (reference sequence). CDR3: CASSPGESYNEQFF. As DNA, the CDR3 is TGTGCCAGTAGTCCAGGAGAGTCCTACAATGAGCAGTTCTTC.

V and J are TRBV6-1 and TRBJ1-5; D remains ambiguous. The germline gives CDR1 MNHNS, CDR2 SASEGT. The germline V and J ends were trimmed by 1 base and 0 bases, with 7 bases remaining between them. This CDR3 contains 15 residues. CDR3 in amino acids: CASSEGSYSNQPQHF. In DNA form, the CDR3 reads TGTGCCAGCAGTGAAGGCAGTTATAGCAATCAGCCCCAGCATTTT.

The chain recombines TRBV28 with TRBJ2-7; 9 bases line up with TRBD1. Germline V gene lookup returns CDR1 MDHEN and CDR2 SYDVKM. V lost 5 bases, J lost 0 bases, and 11 bases stayed unmatched. CDR3 size: 17 residues. CDR3: CASSTATGGIFSYEQYV. For the CDR3, the DNA is TGTGCCAGCAGTACGGCGACAGGGGGTATTTTCTCCTACGAGCAGTACGTC.

This chain links TRBV6-1 with TRBJ1-6; D unresolved. V was clipped by 0 bases and J by 8 bases, with 11 bases between them. Germline V gives CDR1 MNHNS, CDR2 SASEGT. The CDR3 contains 15 residues. Here the CDR3 reads CASSEAGSVDSPLHF. The CDR3 DNA sequence: TGTGCCAGCAGTGAAGCCGGGAGTGTGGATTCACCCCTCCACTTT.

This chain joins TRBV28 and TRBJ1-1; a weak D match, TRBD1 (5 bases). Germline CDR1 MDHEN, CDR2 SYDVKM. The CDR3 length is 14 residues. Trimming removed 3 bases from V and 1 base from J, with 9 bases in between. CDR3 amino acids: CASSLWGGNTEAFF. The CDR3 DNA sequence: TGTGCCAGCAGTTTGTGGGGGGGGAACACTGAAGCTTTCTTT.

The chain uses TRBV4-2 and TRBJ2-3; the D is unclear. V lost 0 bases and J 3 bases, leaving 1 base between the germline ends. CDR1 and CDR2 from the germline V gene are LGHNA and YNFKEQ. This CDR3 is 12 amino acids long. Written as DNA, the CDR3 is TGTGCCAGCAGCCAAGAGACAGATACGCAGTATTTT. It translates to CASSQETDTQYF.

The chain uses TRBV27 and TRBJ2-4; 8 bases are a match to TRBD1. The ends lost 7 bases at V and 9 bases at J; junction bases unmatched: 17. Germline CDR1 reads MNHEY; CDR2 reads SMNVEV (reference sequence). This CDR3 has 16 amino acids. As DNA, the CDR3 is TGTGCCAGCACGGGGGCAGGGGGCCACCCGAGGGCCATTCAGTACTTC. Amino acids: CASTGAGGHPRAIQYF.

The chain carries TRBV2 and TRBJ2-7; 8 positions match TRBD2. Losses at the gene ends were 6 bases for V and 0 bases for J; bases not matched to a gene: 10. This CDR3 has 16 residues. Germline lookup yields CDR1 SNHLY and CDR2 FYNNEI. DNA for the CDR3: TGTGCCAGCAGGCCTGCTAGCGGGCGGAGCTCCTACGAGCAGTACTTC. Translation: CASRPASGRSSYEQYF.

This chain uses TRBV5-6 with TRBJ1-5, with D unresolved. Germline values: CDR1 SGHDT, CDR2 YYEEEE. CDR3 length: 16 amino acids. V was clipped by 3 bases and J by 2 bases, with 15 bases between them. CDR3 in amino acids: CASSYAWERGNQPQHF. The CDR3 DNA sequence: TGTGCCAGCAGCTACGCTTGGGAAAGGGGCAATCAGCCCCAGCATTTT. The full variable domain, rest sourced from reference TRBV5-6 and TRBJ1-5, is DAGVTQSPTHLIKTRGQQVTLRCSPKSGHDTVSWYQQALGQGPQFIFQYYEEEERQRGNFPDRFSGHQFPNYSSELNVNALLLGDSALYLCASSYAWERGNQPQHFGDGTRLSIL.

This clone was observed once. This chain links TRBV27 with TRBJ1-1; maybe TRBD1 (6 bases). Trimming removed 0 bases at V and 0 bases at J, with 8 bases between. The CDR3 is 15 amino acids. Per the germline V gene, CDR1 is MNHEY and CDR2 is SMNVEV (reference sequence). The CDR3 nucleotides read TGTGCCAGCAGTTTATCTGGGGGCCTGAACACTGAAGCTTTCTTT. Protein: CASSLSGGLNTEAFF.

The V call is TRBV2, the J call TRBJ2-7; D is tentatively TRBD1 or TRBD2 (5 bases each). This CDR3 comprises 12 residues. Germline values: CDR1 SNHLY, CDR2 FYNNEI. Trimming took 7 bases from V and 3 from J, leaving 10 bases between them. The CDR3 DNA reads TGTGCCAGCAAAGAGGGGAACTACGAGCAGTACGTC. This gives the protein CASKEGNYEQYV.

CDR3 nucleotides: TGCAGTGCCCCCGGGGATGTGACCCAGTACTTC. Encoded protein: CSAPGDVTQYF. The chain is built from TRBV20-1 and TRBJ2-5; tentatively, D is TRBD2 (5 bases). This CDR3 has 11 residues. Germline CDR1 is DFQATT and CDR2 is SNEGSKA (reference sequence). V lost 6 bases and J lost 7, with 12 bases in between.